Each of the 12 T cell receptor beta chains below was sequenced from the same sample in a study of shared clonotypes between healthy human individuals. TCRdb's table, derived via immunoSEQ multiplex PCR, lists solely in-frame clones and lacks some. This table has about 960,000 clones, about 80% appearing once. Sequenced material: memory CD4+ T cells sorted from blood. Subset meaning: CD45RA-negative fraction. All receptors come from a man younger than 30 in good health.

The CDR3 DNA reads as TGTGCCAGCTCATCAACAGGGAGCTCCTACGAGCAGTACTTC. Amino acids: CASSSTGSSYEQYF. The chain uses TRBV18 and TRBJ2-7, with D possibly matching TRBD1 (6 bases). V dropped 5 bases and J dropped 0 bases, with 11 bases sitting between them. The CDR3 is 14 residues long. Germline V gives CDR1 KGHSH, CDR2 LQKENI.

As for this clone: The same CDR3 is also encoded by other DNA sequences in this sample. The chain uses TRBV6-5 and TRBJ2-7; D uncertain. CDR1 MNHEY and CDR2 SVGAGI come from the germline V gene. Between the trimmed V and J ends, which lost 4 bases and 3 bases, there was a span of 4 bases. The length of the CDR3 is 11 residues. The CDR3, as DNA: TGTGCCAGCAGTTTCAGCTACGAGCAGTACTTC. Its protein product is CASSFSYEQYF.

About this clone: Different DNA sequences within this sample yield the same CDR3. The CDR3 is CASSEAGRGYTF. CDR3 bases: TGTGCCAGCAGTGAAGCTGGAAGGGGCTACACCTTC. The chain uses TRBV6-1 and TRBJ1-2; D remains ambiguous. Germline CDR1 is MNHNS and CDR2 is SASEGT. V lost 0 bases, J lost 8 bases, and 7 bases lay in between. The CDR3 length is 12 residues.

The chain carries TRBV5-1 and TRBJ2-1, with 14 bases lining up with TRBD2. The trim removed 6 bases at V and 10 bases at J, leaving 12 bases unmatched. Germline loops: CDR1 SGHRS, CDR2 YFSETQ. CDR3 length: 16 residues. CDR3 residues: CASIPGTSGRSGEQFF. DNA for the CDR3: TGCGCCAGCATCCCCGGGACTAGCGGGAGATCCGGAGAGCAGTTCTTC.

In its sample, this clone was seen many times. In nucleotides, the CDR3 is TGTGCCAGCAGTGAGAAGAGCGGGAGCACCGGGGAGCTGTTTTTT. Translating gives CASSEKSGSTGELFF. V gene TRBV6-6 combines with J gene TRBJ2-2; TRBD2 agrees at 8 bases. V lost 5 bases to trimming and J lost 4 bases; unmatched junction nucleotides: 6. Germline V lookup: CDR1 MNHNY, CDR2 SVGAGI (reference sequence). The CDR3 runs 15 residues.

This sequence joins TRBV20-1 and TRBJ1-2; tentative D call: TRBD1 (6 bases). This CDR3 contains 9 residues. Germline-derived CDR1 and CDR2 are DFQATT and SNEGSKA (reference sequence). V was cut by 7 bases and J by 7 bases, with 7 bases left in between. The CDR3 reads CSVGGGYTF. DNA for the CDR3: TGCAGTGTAGGGGGTGGCTACACCTTC.

This chain uses TRBV2 with TRBJ2-7; TRBD1 agrees at 8 bases. Germline CDR1 SNHLY, CDR2 FYNNEI. The CDR3 has 14 amino acids. Trimming removed 6 bases from V and 5 bases from J; junction bases left unmatched: 9. CDR3 coding DNA: TGTGCCAGCAGGGTCGGACAGGGAGTCGACGAGCAGTACTTC. Amino acids: CASRVGQGVDEQYF.

The sample holds many counts of this clone. The rearrangement joins TRBV5-6 to TRBJ2-7, with D tentatively TRBD1 (7 bases). V shed 4 bases and J shed 4 bases, with 15 bases lying between them. This CDR3 comprises 14 residues. Looked up from germline, CDR1 is SGHDT and CDR2 is YYEEEE. CDR3 in DNA: TGTGCCAGCAGCGAGAAGCCAGGGGGGTACGAGCAGTACTTC. Its protein is CASSEKPGGYEQYF.

J is TRBJ1-2 and V is TRBV29-1; 7 positions match TRBD1. The CDR3 totals 15 residues. J lost 1 base, V lost 4 bases, and 9 bases had no gene match. The V gene's germline CDR1 is SQVTM and CDR2 ANQGSEA. CDR3 protein: CSVATGTAINYGYTF. The CDR3 DNA reads TGCAGCGTTGCAACCGGGACAGCGATTAACTATGGCTACACCTTC.

Concerning this clone itself: Other DNA sequences within the sample encode an identical CDR3. The rearrangement links TRBV6-1 to TRBJ2-7, with 7 bases matching TRBD1. The CDR3 is 15 amino acids. Germline V gene sequence: CDR1 MNHNS, CDR2 SASEGT. V was pared by 3 bases and J by 0 bases, with 5 bases of the junction left unmatched. This CDR3 reads CASSDPAGGSYEQYF. The CDR3 bases are TGTGCCAGCAGTGATCCCGCAGGGGGCTCCTACGAGCAGTACTTC.

The genes are TRBV10-3 and TRBJ1-1, with D maybe TRBD1 (5 bases). Per germline, CDR1 ENHRY and CDR2 SYGVKD. The CDR3 runs 15 residues. V lost 3 bases, J lost 0 bases, and 11 bases lay in between. CDR3 DNA sequence: TGTGCCATCAGTGATCTAAAGGGGCTGAACACTGAAGCTTTCTTT. It yields the protein CAISDLKGLNTEAFF.

This clone was detected only a few times. The chain links TRBV6-1 to TRBJ2-1; D is undetermined. Germline V gene lookup returns CDR1 MNHNS and CDR2 SASEGT. The CDR3 is 14 amino acids. The ends were cut back, 5 bases at V and 4 bases at J, with 12 bases in the middle. Written as DNA, the CDR3 is TGTGCCAGCAGTCCCGCAGGCGGTTACAATGAGCAGTTCTTC. It specifies CASSPAGGYNEQFF.